The 28 T cell receptor beta chains given below trace back to one sample, sequenced in a study of blood T cells in healthy people across ages. The use of a sample-barcoded 5' primer and a J-beta primer mix characterized a second PCR of roughly 6 to 12 cycles. Each CDR3 protein is one row after TCRdb ran MiXCR on the 5' RACE reads. This table has 1.5 million to 2 million distinct CDR3 sequences, around 35% appearing once. Sequenced material: blood. The receptors were gathered from a woman aged 25 to 39 in good health.

The gene calls are TRBV5-5 and TRBJ1-2, with D unclear. This CDR3 contains 13 residues. From germline, CDR1 is SGHKS and CDR2 YYEKEE (reference sequence). Trimming pared 2 bases from V and 2 bases from J, leaving 7 bases between. CDR3 sequence: CASSFDTNYGYTF. The CDR3 DNA reads TGTGCCAGCAGCTTCGACACCAACTATGGCTACACCTTC.

The V gene is TRBV7-2, the J gene TRBJ2-3, with 9 bases fitting TRBD2. V shed 5 bases and J 8 bases; nucleotides not matched to a gene: 8. The CDR3 length is 14 residues. The germline V gene has CDR1 SGHTA and CDR2 FQGNSA. CDR3 in DNA: TGTGCCAGCAGCCGGGCGGCGGGAGGGGGTACGCAGTATTTT. Its protein is CASSRAAGGGTQYF.

The chain carries TRBV12-3 or TRBV12-4 and TRBJ1-1; 7 bases are shared with TRBD1. The J segment lost 8 bases and the V segment lost 7 bases, leaving 7 bases of the junction unmatched. The CDR3 runs to 12 residues. The CDR3 here is CASIRGGSEAFF. The CDR3 DNA reads as TGTGCCAGCATACGAGGGGGCTCAGAAGCTTTCTTT.

This clonotype was counted ten times or more. The chain recombines TRBV12-3 or TRBV12-4 with TRBJ2-7; possibly TRBD1 for D (5 bases). The ends were cut back, 5 bases at V and 5 bases at J, with 10 bases in the middle. This CDR3 spans 12 amino acids. The CDR3 nucleotides read TGTGCCAGCAGTAAGGACACCCACGAGCAGTACTTC. It translates to CASSKDTHEQYF.

The chain employs TRBV20-1 and TRBJ2-7; TRBD1 might be the D (5 bases). Looked up from germline, CDR1 is DFQATT and CDR2 is SNEGSKA (reference sequence). The CDR3 length is 13 residues. The CDR3 coding sequence is TGCAGCCGTGCAGGGTCCACCTCCTACGAGCAGTACTTC. Protein sequence: CSRAGSTSYEQYF.

The chain employs TRBV4-1 and TRBJ2-3; D not resolved. Trimming shortened V by 4 bases and J by 2 bases, and 7 bases separated the two germline ends. Germline loops: CDR1 MGHRA, CDR2 YSYEKL. This CDR3 contains 13 residues. The CDR3 protein is CASSPEDTDTQYF. The CDR3 nucleotides are TGCGCCAGCAGCCCTGAGGACACAGATACGCAGTATTTT.

V is TRBV20-1 and J is TRBJ1-1; D may be TRBD1 (6 bases). CDR1 and CDR2 (germline): DFQATT, SNEGSKA (reference sequence). V lost 1 base and J lost 0, with 12 bases in between. CDR3 size: 15 residues. CDR3 region: CSARVMGHVNTEAFF. CDR3 bases: TGCAGTGCTAGAGTTATGGGACACGTGAACACTGAAGCTTTCTTT.

A few counts support this clonotype. The chain joins TRBV21-1 to TRBJ2-5; the table's D call, TRBD2, has no DNA check behind it. TRBV21-1 counts as a pseudogene. The CDR3 is 17 residues long. CDR3: CASRLQSGTSSHETQYF. The CDR3 DNA follows: TGTGCCAGCAGGCTACAATCCGGGACTAGTTCCCACGAGACCCAGTACTTC.

A single count supports this clonotype. An end of the junction differs from the germline gene, which may be a read error. The CDR3 DNA reads TGTGTCACCAGCAGAGGGGCTAGCGGGGAAAATGAGCAGTTCTTC. The encoded protein is CVTSRGASGENEQFF. This sequence joins TRBV15 and TRBJ2-1, with 9 bases aligning to TRBD2. The V gene's germline CDR1 is LNHNV and CDR2 YYDKDF (reference sequence). This CDR3 contains 15 residues.

This clonotype was seen only a few times. The rearrangement links TRBV30 to TRBJ1-5, with 7 nucleotides matching TRBD1. V was clipped by 3 bases and J by 3 bases; unmatched bases: 8. From germline, CDR1 is GTSNPN and CDR2 SVGIG (reference sequence). This CDR3 contains 15 residues. CDR3 loop: CAWSRDSEDNQPQHF. For the CDR3, the DNA is TGTGCCTGGAGCCGGGACAGTGAGGACAATCAGCCCCAGCATTTT.

This clonotype was detected only a few times. The rearrangement uses TRBV20-1 and TRBJ2-1; tentatively, D is TRBD1 or TRBD2 (5 bases each). Trimming pared 5 bases from V and 9 bases from J, leaving 17 bases between. This CDR3 is built from 13 residues. CDR1 is DFQATT and CDR2 is SNEGSKA in the germline V gene (reference sequence). The CDR3 region is CSAQGPPPGEQFF. The CDR3 bases are TGCAGTGCTCAGGGACCGCCCCCCGGTGAGCAGTTCTTC.

This clonotype turned up a few times. The chain carries TRBV12-3 or TRBV12-4 and TRBJ2-2, with 12 nucleotides matching TRBD1. V dropped 5 bases and J dropped 8; count of bases not matched to a gene: 6. The CDR3 loop spans 15 amino acids. The CDR3 nucleotides are TGTGCCAGCAGTATAGGGACAGGGGGCTCTGGGGAGCTGTTTTTT. Protein: CASSIGTGGSGELFF.

In its sample, this clonotype was seen a few times. The chain combines TRBV20-1 with TRBJ1-2; tentatively, D is TRBD1 (6 bases). The germline gives CDR1 DFQATT, CDR2 SNEGSKA (reference sequence). The V end lost 3 bases, the J end lost 3 bases, and 11 bases lay between the germline ends. The CDR3 has 13 residues. The CDR3 loop is CSASLAGDYGYTF. The CDR3 nucleotides are TGCAGTGCTAGTCTGGCAGGGGACTATGGCTACACCTTC.

This chain uses TRBV6-5 with TRBJ1-2; no reliable D call. CDR3 length equals 15 residues. The germline gives CDR1 MNHEY, CDR2 SVGAGI. V shed 0 bases and J shed 7 bases, with 15 bases lying between them. The DNA for the CDR3 is TGTGCCAGCAGTTACTCGGCGGCACAATTCGGTGGCTACACCTTC. Amino acids: CASSYSAAQFGGYTF.

The rearrangement links TRBV5-1 to TRBJ2-3; D gene ambiguous. The CDR3 is 13 amino acids. V was clipped by 3 bases and J by 5 bases, with 10 bases between them. Germline V gene sequence: CDR1 SGHRS, CDR2 YFSETQ. CDR3 sequence (DNA): TGCGCCAGCAGCTCAAAGACTGTAGATACGCAGTATTTT. This codes for CASSSKTVDTQYF.

Concerning this clonotype itself: A much larger clonotype is one base distant, so this may be a read error. For the CDR3, the DNA is TGTGCCAGCAGTTACGGACAGGGTCCCTACGGGCAGTACTTC. Protein sequence: CASSYGQGPYGQYF. The V call is TRBV6-5, the J call TRBJ2-4; 8 nucleotides match TRBD1. V was clipped by 2 bases and J by 13 bases; unmatched bases: 10. CDR1 and CDR2 from the germline V gene are MNHEY and SVGAGI. The CDR3 runs to 14 residues.

This clonotype was detected ten times or more. The V and J genes are TRBV10-3 and TRBJ2-7; 10 bases are a match to TRBD1. This CDR3 is 14 amino acids long. The ends lost 2 bases at V and 5 bases at J; junction bases unmatched: 3. Per the germline V gene, CDR1 is ENHRY and CDR2 is SYGVKD. CDR3 coding DNA: TGTGCCATCAGTGAGGGGACAGGGGTAAACGAGCAGTACTTC. Protein product: CAISEGTGVNEQYF.

Details on this clonotype: Relative to the germline gene, one junction end is altered; a read error may explain this. The chain has TRBV7-2 and TRBJ1-2, with 7 bases fitting TRBD1. CDR3 length: 13 residues. The germline gives CDR1 SGHTA, CDR2 FQGNSA. CDR3 coding DNA: TGTGCCGGCAGCCAAGGGACAGTCTATGGCTACACCTTC. This gives the protein CAGSQGTVYGYTF.

This clonotype turned up a few times. The junction and the germline gene differ at one end; a read error may be behind it. The chain employs TRBV20-1 and TRBJ1-4; D is undetermined. CDR3 length: 14 amino acids. From germline, CDR1 is DFQATT and CDR2 SNEGSKA (reference sequence). This chain's CDR3 is CSVREVSANEKLFF. CDR3 in DNA: TGCAGTGTTAGAGAGGTTTCAGCAAATGAAAAACTGTTTTTT.

By frequency in the sample, this clonotype is medium-sized (0.01 to 0.1%). This chain uses TRBV7-3 with TRBJ2-3; D unclear. Trimming removed 1 base at V and 2 bases at J, with 4 bases between. This CDR3 is built from 13 residues. Germline V gene lookup returns CDR1 SGHTA and CDR2 FQGTGA. For the CDR3, the DNA is TGTGCCAGCAGCTTAAATCCCACAGATACGCAGTATTTT. Protein: CASSLNPTDTQYF. Variable domain in full (rest from reference TRBV7-3 and TRBJ2-3): GAGVSQTPSNKVTEKGKYVELRCDPISGHTALYWYRQSLGQGPEFLIYFQGTGAADDSGLPNDRFFAVRPEGSVSTLKIQRTERGDSAVYLCASSLNPTDTQYFGPGTRLTVL.

As to this clonotype: The CDR3 carries no conserved terminal phenylalanine or tryptophan, so it likely arises from a read error. Here the CDR3 reads CASSRGQSYEQYY. The CDR3 nucleotides are TGCGCCAGCAGCAGGGGACAGTCCTACGAGCAGTACTAC. J is TRBJ2-7 and V is TRBV28; TRBD1 matches 7 bases. Germline loops: CDR1 MDHEN, CDR2 SYDVKM. CDR3 length: 13 residues.

The gene calls are TRBV20-1 and TRBJ2-3, with 8 bases matching TRBD2. This CDR3 spans 16 amino acids. Looked up from germline, CDR1 is DFQATT and CDR2 is SNEGSKA (reference sequence). J lost 2 bases, V lost 8 bases, and 15 bases had no gene match. The CDR3 sequence is CSTEKPGLVPTDTQYF. The CDR3 region has the DNA TGCAGTACTGAAAAACCGGGACTAGTTCCCACAGATACGCAGTATTTT.

The rearrangement uses TRBV5-6 and TRBJ1-1; no clear D gene. This CDR3 is built from 14 residues. The germline gives CDR1 SGHDT, CDR2 YYEEEE. V was cut by 6 bases and J by 1 base, with 13 bases left in between. The CDR3 spells CASILYGGNTEAFF. CDR3 bases: TGTGCCAGCATATTGTATGGCGGGAACACTGAAGCTTTCTTT.

This clonotype was seen many times. The chain joins TRBV5-1 to TRBJ2-5; D may be TRBD1 (5 bases). The length of the CDR3 is 14 residues. Germline assignment: CDR1 SGHRS and CDR2 YFSETQ. V lost 0 bases and J 0 bases, leaving 6 bases between the germline ends. CDR3 amino acids: CASSLGQYQETQYF. The CDR3 nucleotides read TGCGCCAGCAGCTTGGGACAGTACCAAGAGACCCAGTACTTC.

This clonotype was counted only a few times. This chain joins TRBV9 and TRBJ2-1; 7 positions agree with TRBD2. From germline, CDR1 is SGDLS and CDR2 YYNGEE. The CDR3 extends over 14 amino acids. J gave up 5 bases and V 1 base, and 3 bases lay outside the gene matches. CDR3 amino acids: CASSVRGLNNEQFF. CDR3 nucleotides: TGTGCCAGCAGCGTAAGGGGACTAAACAATGAGCAGTTCTTC.

This clonotype was observed many times. This sequence joins TRBV11-2 and TRBJ2-3; 7 nucleotides agree with TRBD1. The V and J ends lost 6 bases and 6 bases, in that order; junction bases with no gene match: 12. The CDR3 contains 15 residues. CDR1 is SGHAT and CDR2 is FQNNGV in the germline V gene. The CDR3 loop is CASRQGYPATDTQYF. DNA for the CDR3: TGTGCCAGCAGACAGGGGTATCCAGCGACGGATACGCAGTATTTT.

The chain has TRBV20-1 and TRBJ2-3; maybe TRBD2 (6 bases). The CDR3 sequence is 15 residues long. Germline V lookup: CDR1 DFQATT, CDR2 SNEGSKA (reference sequence). Trimming took off 3 bases at V and 2 bases at J, with 15 bases between the two ends. The CDR3 DNA follows: TGCAGTGCTAGCTTTGGCGGGATGGCCACAGATACGCAGTATTTT. This translates into CSASFGGMATDTQYF.

V usage is TRBV7-9 and J usage is TRBJ1-4; 9 positions match TRBD1. The CDR3 extends over 14 amino acids. V lost 5 bases, J lost 5 bases, and 3 bases stayed unmatched. Germline V CDR1 and CDR2: SEHNR, FQNEAQ (reference sequence). CDR3 nucleotides: TGTGCCAGCAGCGGGGGACAGGGAAATGAAAAACTGTTTTTT. Its translation: CASSGGQGNEKLFF.